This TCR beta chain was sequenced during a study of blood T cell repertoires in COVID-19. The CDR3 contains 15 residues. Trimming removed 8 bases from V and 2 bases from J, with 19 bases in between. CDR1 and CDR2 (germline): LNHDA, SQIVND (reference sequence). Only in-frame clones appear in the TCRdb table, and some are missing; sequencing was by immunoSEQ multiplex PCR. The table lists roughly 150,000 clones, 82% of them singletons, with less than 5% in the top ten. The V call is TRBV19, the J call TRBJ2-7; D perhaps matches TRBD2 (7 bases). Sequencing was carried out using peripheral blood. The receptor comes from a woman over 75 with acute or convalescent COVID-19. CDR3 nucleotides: TGTGCCAGTCAAAGGATAGGGGGGGAAACCTACGAGCAGTACTTC. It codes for CASQRIGGETYEQYF.